This TCR beta chain was recovered during a study of control samples from healthy donors and cancer patients. Germline V gene sequence: CDR1 MNHEY, CDR2 SVGAGI. The CDR3 extends over 14 amino acids. V trimming: 4 bases; J trimming: 7 bases; junction bases outside the gene matches: 8. Only in-frame clones appear in the TCRdb table, and some are missing; sequencing was by immunoSEQ multiplex PCR. Of about 120,000 clones listed, about 91% were seen once; the top ten hold less than 4%. The rearrangement joins TRBV6-5 to TRBJ2-5; 8 bases line up with TRBD1. Sequenced material: blood. The TCR sequence derives from a man in his forties in good health. CDR3 loop: CASSSTDRAVTQYF. In nucleotides, the CDR3 is TGTGCCAGCAGTTCCACGGACAGGGCTGTGACCCAGTACTTC.